This TCR beta chain was sequenced in a study of OX40 agonist ivuxolimab in advanced cancers. Study as a whole: At just under 85% male, the cohort had a mean age of about 55 years, ranging from roughly 20 to 79.

This CDR3 has 13 residues. With 5 bases removed from V and 3 bases from J, the gap between germline ends came to 8 bases. Germline V gene data show CDR1 as PRHDT and CDR2 as FYEKMQ (reference sequence). This clone was seen once. Assay used: immunoSEQ multiplex PCR; TCRdb lists only in-frame clones, some missing. This table has 70,000 to 85,000 clones, 94% appearing once. This chain links TRBV13 with TRBJ2-1, with D perhaps matching TRBD1 (5 bases). The sequence was collected from an adult with an advanced solid tumor such as melanoma, head and neck, liver or kidney cancer. The sequencing used CD4+ or CD8+ T cells sorted from blood, collected in a trial of the OX40 agonist ivuxolimab. The DNA of the CDR3 is TGTGCCAGCAGCGCCGGACACTACAATGAGCAGTTCTTC. This gives the protein CASSAGHYNEQFF.